In this sample, the clone carrying this T cell receptor (beta chain) turned up many times. Specified time point: pre-sensitization, week 0. As to treatment: therapeutic diphenylcyclopropenone sensitization with weekly scalp DPC. Alopecia patients, 18 to 70 years old and DPC-suitable, served as donors. Total RNA was isolated from whole blood that had not been fractionated. TCRdb called the RACE reads again in MiXCR, with one record for every CDR3 protein. The repertoire holds 350,000 to 400,000 distinct CDR3 sequences, with roughly 5% as singletons. This sample is drawn from a study of human T cells and chemical hapten exposure. Looking at the study overall: Sensitizing treatment utilized 2% DPC over a 2 cm by 2 cm portion of upper inner arm skin. Cases of alopecia areata, totalis or universalis occurred in a predominantly female patient group.

V was pared by 1 base and J by 3 bases, with 7 bases between. The CDR3 extends over 14 amino acids. This sequence originates from a woman aged 50 to 60 with alopecia areata. Some clones in this sample may be carry-over from other donors' samples. The specimen comprised whole blood, sampled in connection with sensitization to the hapten diphenylcyclopropenone (DPC). The genes are TRBV12-3 or TRBV12-4 and TRBJ2-1; D gene unclear. As DNA, the CDR3 is TGTGCCAGCAGTTTAGGGGCAGTCTACAATGAGCAGTTCTTC. Residues: CASSLGAVYNEQFF.